The 5 T cell receptor beta chains presented below share a single source sample, sequenced in a study of T cell responses to AZD1222 COVID-19 vaccine. Some clones are missing from TCRdb's copy, which holds only in-frame ones; the method was immunoSEQ multiplex PCR. In the table there are more than 35,000 clones, over 80% of which are singletons. The starting material was peripheral blood, obtained on day 0 of AZD1222 vaccination. The source of these receptors is an adult in good health.

The chain uses TRBV6-5 and TRBJ2-3, with D maybe TRBD1 (6 bases). The V and J ends lost 6 bases and 4 bases respectively, with 11 bases between them. CDR3 length equals 13 residues. In germline, CDR1 is MNHEY, CDR2 SVGAGI. The CDR3 coding sequence is TGTGCCAGCAGCCGCAACAGGGCAGATACGCAGTATTTT. It yields the protein CASSRNRADTQYF.

The chain joins TRBV18 to TRBJ1-1; the D gene is possibly TRBD1 (5 bases). Trimming removed 4 bases at V and 3 bases at J, with 15 bases between. The CDR3 covers 15 residues. The germline V gene has CDR1 KGHSH and CDR2 LQKENI. The CDR3 coding sequence is TGTGCCAGCTCACTGAGATGGGGGGAGGACACTGAAGCTTTCTTT. It codes for CASSLRWGEDTEAFF.

This chain joins TRBV20-1 and TRBJ2-1; D is uncertain. Germline CDR1 DFQATT, CDR2 SNEGSKA (reference sequence). The CDR3 covers 11 residues. The V end was cut by 3 bases, the J end by 6 bases, with 6 bases between. CDR3 sequence (DNA): TGCAGTGCTAGGACATCCAATGAGCAGTTCTTC. Amino acid sequence: CSARTSNEQFF.

The gene calls are TRBV1 and TRBJ2-5; the D call of TRBD2 is as the table states it, not checked on the DNA. TRBV1 counts as a pseudogene. The CDR3 totals 15 residues. This CDR3 reads CTSSQVWLRGETQYF. CDR3 bases: TGCACCAGCAGCCAAGTATGGCTACGGGGGGAGACCCAGTACTTC.

This clone was seen just once. The rearrangement joins TRBV2 to TRBJ1-2; D gene unclear. Trimming removed 8 bases at V and 7 bases at J, with 14 bases between. The CDR3 length is 12 residues. Germline assignment: CDR1 SNHLY and CDR2 FYNNEI. The CDR3 here is CASGRGKSGYTF. The CDR3 coding sequence is TGTGCCAGCGGACGCGGGAAATCTGGCTACACCTTC. The variable domain in full, completed from reference TRBV2 and TRBJ1-2, reads EPEVTQTPSHQVTQMGQEVILRCVPISNHLYFYWYRQILGQKVEFLVSFYNNEISEKSEIFDDQFSVERPDGSNFTLKIRSTKLEDSAMYFCASGRGKSGYTFGSGTRLTVV.